Sequencing of this T cell receptor beta chain was carried out in a study of Ad26.COV2.S vaccination and SARS-CoV-2 variants. Background on the study: The donor belonged to the COV1001 Ad26.COV2.S trial arm. Donor got 5x10^10 or 1x10^11 viral particles of Ad26.COV2.S.

Treatment noted: some 20 received Ad26.COV2.S at low or high dose, single or two shots; about 5 received placebo; per-sample allocation not given. Collection of the samples took place on day 63 after the first injection of vaccine or placebo. Donor was an adult aged 18-55 years in Boston. The CDR3 is made up of 13 amino acids. With V trimmed by 6 bases and J by 8 bases, 6 bases remained unmatched. Here immunoSEQ multiplex PCR was the method, and the copy in TCRdb shows in-frame clones only, minus some. Among about 250,000 clones listed, around 88% were seen once. The sample consisted of peripheral blood, taken in a trial of Ad26.COV2.S vaccine versus placebo. The receptor comes from a person aged 18-60 years who received the Ad26.COV2.S COVID-19 vaccine or a placebo. The chain has TRBV12-3 or TRBV12-4 and TRBJ1-1, with TRBD1 matching 10 bases. The CDR3 protein is CASRSTGGGEAFF. For the CDR3, the DNA is TGTGCCAGCAGGTCGACAGGGGGCGGCGAAGCTTTCTTT.